Presented here are 22 T cell receptor beta chains from one specimen sequenced in a study of read filtering for tumor transcriptome and immune sequencing. Molecular barcoded adaptors covering alpha/delta and beta/gamma chains were used on 400 ng RNA. TCRdb analysed the reads with MiXCR anew, one entry per CDR3 protein. Found here are 100,000 to 150,000 distinct CDR3 sequences, approximately 12% of them singletons; the top ten hold 8% to 13%. The specimen was a population of CD138-negative cells sorted from bone marrow. The receptors stem from a donor older than 35 with multiple myeloma.

This clonotype was counted at least ten times. This chain joins TRBV2 and TRBJ1-2; D possibly corresponds to TRBD1 (5 bases). The CDR3 has 12 amino acids. The V and J ends lost 8 bases and 6 bases respectively, with 13 bases between them. Per germline, CDR1 SNHLY and CDR2 FYNNEI. The CDR3 is CASSRQTNGYTF. For the CDR3, the DNA is TGTGCCAGCTCCAGACAGACTAATGGCTACACCTTC.

This clonotype was seen more than once but under ten times. Compared with germline, one end of the junction differs, possibly owing to a read error. J is TRBJ2-2 and V is TRBV19, with D unresolved. From germline, CDR1 is LNHDA and CDR2 SQIVND (reference sequence). The CDR3 consists of 14 residues. CDR3 DNA: TGTGCCTGTAGTCTCCTCCTAGGGACCGGGGAGCTGTTTTTT. Translated, it gives CACSLLLGTGELFF.

In this sample, this clonotype turned up many times. The chain carries TRBV3-1 and TRBJ2-5, with 8 bases aligning to TRBD1. V was pared by 0 bases and J by 4 bases, with 1 base of the junction left unmatched. The CDR3 spans 14 residues. From germline, CDR1 is LGHDT and CDR2 YNNKEL (reference sequence). The CDR3 DNA sequence: TGTGCCAGCAGCCAAGATACAGGGGGAGAGACCCAGTACTTC. Its translation: CASSQDTGGETQYF.

This clonotype showed up many times. This chain uses TRBV19 with TRBJ2-7, with D perhaps TRBD1 or TRBD2 (5 bases each). This CDR3 has 14 amino acids. The V end was cut by 8 bases, the J end by 6 bases, with 20 bases between. Germline V lookup: CDR1 LNHDA, CDR2 SQIVND (reference sequence). The CDR3: CASGVLGETPEQYF. The CDR3 nucleotides read TGTGCCAGTGGAGTATTGGGGGAGACCCCCGAGCAGTACTTC.

This clonotype was detected ten times or more. CDR3 DNA: TGTGCCAGCTGTCGGGGGGGGGCAAGCACCGGGGAGCTGTTTTTT. It translates to CASCRGGASTGELFF. J is TRBJ2-2 and V is TRBV12-3 or TRBV12-4, with TRBD2 matching 8 bases. The CDR3 covers 15 residues. Trimming took 8 bases from V and 4 from J; bases not matched to a gene: 9.

This clonotype occurred many times. V usage is TRBV20-1 and J usage is TRBJ2-1; TRBD2 agrees at 14 bases. Germline V lookup: CDR1 DFQATT, CDR2 SNEGSKA (reference sequence). The CDR3 length is 15 residues. V was clipped by 6 bases and J by 2 bases; unmatched bases: 3. This CDR3 is CSAPTSGGAYNEQFF. CDR3 nucleotide sequence: TGCAGTGCCCCGACTAGCGGGGGGGCCTACAATGAGCAGTTCTTC.

The chain joins TRBV29-1 to TRBJ2-6; no clear D. The ends were cut back, 4 bases at V and 0 bases at J, with 7 bases in the middle. Germline V lookup: CDR1 SQVTM, CDR2 ANQGSEA. This CDR3 is 14 amino acids long. The CDR3 reads CSVARDSGANVLTF. The DNA for the CDR3 is TGCAGCGTTGCTCGAGACTCTGGGGCCAACGTCCTGACTTTC. Based on the CDR3 plus reference TRBV29-1 and TRBJ2-6, the full variable domain is SAVISQKPSRDICQRGTSLTIQCQVDSQVTMMFWYRQQPGQSLTLIATANQGSEATYESGFVIDKFPISRPNLTFSTLTVSNMSPEDSSIYLCSVARDSGANVLTFGAGSRLTVL.

This clonotype was seen repeatedly, ten times or more. This chain links TRBV6-2 or TRBV6-3 with TRBJ1-1; 10 bases map to TRBD1. Germline V CDR1 and CDR2: MNHEY, SVGEGT. The CDR3 runs 12 residues. V lost 7 bases to trimming and J lost 7 bases; unmatched junction nucleotides: 3. The CDR3 protein is CASIRDRGEAFF. The CDR3 nucleotides are TGTGCCAGCATCAGGGACAGGGGTGAAGCTTTCTTT.

DNA of the CDR3: TGTGCCAGCTGCCAAGCAGGGGAACAGACCCAGTACTTC. Translating it yields CASCQAGEQTQYF. This rearrangement joins TRBV6-6 to TRBJ2-5; perhaps TRBD1 as D (6 bases). In germline, CDR1 is MNHNY, CDR2 SVGAGI (reference sequence). The CDR3 has 13 residues. V gave up 8 bases and J gave up 6 bases, with 16 bases separating them.

Many counts were recorded for this clonotype. This chain connects TRBV12-3 or TRBV12-4 to TRBJ1-1; 10 nucleotides align to TRBD1. The V gene end was trimmed by 5 bases and the J gene end by 4 bases; junction bases not matched to a gene: 4. This CDR3 has 14 residues. The CDR3 is CASSRTGGSTEAFF. CDR3 nucleotide sequence: TGTGCCAGCAGTCGGACAGGGGGAAGCACTGAAGCTTTCTTT.

Notes on this clonotype: A much larger clone is a single base away; this may be a read error. This chain links TRBV7-9 with TRBJ2-2; D perhaps matches TRBD2 (5 bases). Germline loops: CDR1 SEHNR, CDR2 FQNEAQ (reference sequence). This CDR3 has 12 amino acids. The CDR3 nucleotides read TGTGCCAGCAGCTTAGCAACCGGGGAGCCGTTTTTT. Protein sequence: CASSLATGEPFF.

This clonotype has ten or more counts. The J gene is TRBJ1-1, the V gene TRBV27; D is unresolved. CDR3 size: 13 residues. Germline values: CDR1 MNHEY, CDR2 SMNVEV (reference sequence). Trimming removed 5 bases at V and 4 bases at J, with 11 bases between. The CDR3 loop reads CASSVVVGTEAFF. The CDR3 DNA is TGTGCCAGCAGTGTGGTCGTGGGCACTGAAGCTTTCTTT.

The V gene is TRBV28, the J gene TRBJ2-5; a weak D match, TRBD2 (5 bases). Trimming cost V 3 bases and J 0 bases, with 8 bases left between them. This CDR3 region has 14 residues. Germline V CDR1 and CDR2: MDHEN, SYDVKM. CDR3 loop: CASSFAGHQETQYF. The DNA of the CDR3 is TGTGCCAGCAGTTTCGCGGGTCACCAAGAGACCCAGTACTTC. The full variable domain, in which reference TRBV28 and TRBJ2-5 provide the parts outside the CDR3, is DVKVTQSSRYLVKRTGEKVFLECVQDMDHENMFWYRQDPGLGLRLIYFSYDVKMKEKGDIPEGYSVSREKKERFSLILESASTNQTSMYLCASSFAGHQETQYFGPGTRLLVL.

This clonotype turned up a few times. The V call is TRBV24-1, the J call TRBJ2-7, with D perhaps TRBD1 or TRBD2 (5 bases each). The V and J ends lost 4 bases and 6 bases respectively, with 12 bases between them. This CDR3 contains 13 residues. CDR1 is KGHDR, CDR2 SFDVKD, per germline. The CDR3 protein is CATSDNRGSEQYF. For the CDR3, the DNA is TGTGCCACCAGTGACAATCGGGGCTCCGAGCAGTACTTC.

The sample holds many counts of this clonotype. The V call is TRBV14, the J call TRBJ2-1; 8 positions match TRBD1. The V gene's germline CDR1 is SGHDN and CDR2 FVKESK. This CDR3 comprises 16 residues. Trimming cost V 4 bases and J 9 bases; bases outside gene matches: 14. The CDR3 region has the DNA TGTGCCAGCAGCCTTAACGACAGGGGATCTATACTTGAGCAGTTCTTC. It codes for CASSLNDRGSILEQFF.

There are many counts of this clonotype. The chain joins TRBV7-8 to TRBJ2-3, with D possibly being TRBD2 (6 bases). The CDR3 extends over 16 amino acids. The V end was cut by 1 base, the J end by 1 base, with 12 bases between. CDR1 is SGHVS and CDR2 is FQNEAQ in the germline V gene. The CDR3: CASSLGAGRGTDTQYF. CDR3 sequence (DNA): TGTGCCAGCAGCTTAGGGGCGGGAAGAGGCACAGATACGCAGTATTTT. Full variable domain (missing parts from reference TRBV7-8 and TRBJ2-3): GAGVSQSPRYKVAKRGQDVALRCDPISGHVSLFWYQQALGQGPEFLTYFQNEAQLDKSGLPSDRFFAERPEGSVSTLKIQRTQQEDSAVYLCASSLGAGRGTDTQYFGPGTRLTVL.

As regards this clonotype: One base away lies a much larger clone, so this may be a sequencing read error. This chain uses TRBV6-6 with TRBJ2-1; 10 bases are a match to TRBD1. J gave up 7 bases and V 7 bases, and 7 bases lay outside the gene matches. CDR1 and CDR2 from the germline V gene are MNHNY and SVGAGI (reference sequence). CDR3 size: 14 residues. Here the CDR3 reads CASNLGTGVNEQFF. The CDR3 region has the DNA TGTGCCAGCAATCTCGGGACAGGGGTAAATGAGCAGTTCTTC.

This chain joins TRBV3-1 and TRBJ2-5; no reliable D call. Germline loops: CDR1 LGHDT, CDR2 YNNKEL (reference sequence). The CDR3 runs to 11 residues. Between the trimmed V and J ends, which lost 6 bases and 0 bases, there was a span of 2 bases. DNA for the CDR3: TGTGCCAGCAGACACCAAGAGACCCAGTACTTC. This translates into CASRHQETQYF.

This clonotype was detected a few times. The rearrangement joins TRBV27 to TRBJ2-7; the D gene is possibly TRBD2 (6 bases). This CDR3 comprises 14 residues. Germline V gene sequence: CDR1 MNHEY, CDR2 SMNVEV (reference sequence). Between the trimmed V and J ends, which lost 3 bases and 2 bases, there was a span of 11 bases. CDR3 nucleotide sequence: TGTGCCAGCAGTTTTAACGCGGGGCCCTACGAGCAGTACTTC. Encoded protein: CASSFNAGPYEQYF.

This clonotype was detected only once. The chain uses TRBV7-2 and TRBJ1-5, with D unclear. V dropped 3 bases and J dropped 2 bases, with 11 bases sitting between them. Per the germline V gene, CDR1 is SGHTA and CDR2 is FQGNSA. The CDR3 contains 15 residues. CDR3 in DNA: TGTGCCAGCAGCTTCTGGGGTCTTGGCAATCAGCCCCAGCATTTT. This sequence encodes CASSFWGLGNQPQHF. The variable domain in full, completed from reference TRBV7-2 and TRBJ1-5, reads GAGVSQSPSNKVTEKGKDVELRCDPISGHTALYWYRQSLGQGLEFLIYFQGNSAPDKSGLPSDRFSAERTGGSVSTLTIQRTQQEDSAVYLCASSFWGLGNQPQHFGDGTRLSIL.

This clonotype has at least ten counts. The rearrangement joins TRBV20-1 to TRBJ2-7; either TRBD1 or TRBD2 may supply D (6 bases each). This CDR3 has 13 residues. Germline CDR1 is DFQATT and CDR2 is SNEGSKA (reference sequence). Trimming took 3 bases from V and 2 from J, leaving 11 bases between them. The CDR3 bases are TGCAGTGCTAGCGGAGGGGGTACCTACGAGCAGTACTTC. This translates into CSASGGGTYEQYF.

This clonotype was counted at least ten times. The chain recombines TRBV29-1 with TRBJ2-2, with 7 bases fitting TRBD1. The J segment lost 4 bases and the V segment lost 4 bases, leaving 6 bases of the junction unmatched. The CDR3 is 14 residues long. The germline gives CDR1 SQVTM, CDR2 ANQGSEA. The CDR3: CSVVGQEITGELFF. The CDR3 DNA follows: TGCAGCGTTGTAGGACAGGAAATCACCGGGGAGCTGTTTTTT.